This section outlines one T cell receptor (beta chain) sequence together with its context. The Seattle site enrolled patients during active infection and followed them longitudinally. The entry originates in a study of blood T cell repertoires in COVID-19. Only in-frame clones appear in the TCRdb table, and some are missing; sequencing was by immunoSEQ multiplex PCR. The sample includes approximately 150,000 clones, 85% of them seen just once. This clonotype originated in a woman aged 80 or over with COVID-19, enrolled during active disease. The specimen was peripheral blood.

The CDR3 region has the DNA TGCGCCAGCAGCTTGGGACAGCAAGATCAGCCCCAGCATTTT. Protein product: CASSLGQQDQPQHF. The chain joins TRBV5-1 to TRBJ1-5; the D gene is possibly TRBD1 (5 bases). Trimming left V 0 bases short and J 5 bases short, with 9 bases between. Germline CDR1 is SGHRS and CDR2 is YFSETQ. This CDR3 spans 14 amino acids.